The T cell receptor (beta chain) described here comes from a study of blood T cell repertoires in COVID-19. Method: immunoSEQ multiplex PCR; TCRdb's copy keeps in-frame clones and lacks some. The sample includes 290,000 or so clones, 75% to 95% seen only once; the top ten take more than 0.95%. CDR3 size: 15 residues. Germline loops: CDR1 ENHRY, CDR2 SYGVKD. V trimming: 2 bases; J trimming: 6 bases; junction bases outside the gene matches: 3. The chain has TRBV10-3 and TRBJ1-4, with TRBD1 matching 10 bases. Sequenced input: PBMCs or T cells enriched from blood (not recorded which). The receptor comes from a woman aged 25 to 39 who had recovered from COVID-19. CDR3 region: CAISEGTGVDEKLFF. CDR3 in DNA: TGTGCCATCAGTGAGGGGACAGGGGTCGATGAAAAACTGTTTTTT.